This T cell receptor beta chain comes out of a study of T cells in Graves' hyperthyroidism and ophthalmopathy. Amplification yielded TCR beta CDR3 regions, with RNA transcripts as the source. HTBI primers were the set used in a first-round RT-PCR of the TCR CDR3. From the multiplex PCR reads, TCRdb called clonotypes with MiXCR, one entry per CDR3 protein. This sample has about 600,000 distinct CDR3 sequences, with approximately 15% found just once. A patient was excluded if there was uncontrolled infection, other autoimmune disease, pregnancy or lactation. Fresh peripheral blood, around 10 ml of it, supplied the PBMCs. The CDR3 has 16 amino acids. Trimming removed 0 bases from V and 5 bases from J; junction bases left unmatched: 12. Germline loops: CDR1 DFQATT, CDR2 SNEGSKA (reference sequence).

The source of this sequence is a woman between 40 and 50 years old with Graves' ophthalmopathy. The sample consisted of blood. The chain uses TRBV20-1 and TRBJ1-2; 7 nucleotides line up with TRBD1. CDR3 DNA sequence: TGCAGTGCTAGAGAACAAGGCCGGGGACAGAGTTATGGCTACACCTTC. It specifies CSAREQGRGQSYGYTF.